This entry describes one TCR delta chain. This clone has more than one count but fewer than ten. The clone's antigen remains unknown. The protein TCRdb lists belongs to a much larger clone and differs from this DNA's translation at residue 11, which points to a read error; the protein shown is made from the DNA. The sample is drawn from a study of gamma-delta T cells after stem cell transplantation (dated by TCRdb to 2015 to 2016). V loses 4 bases at its end and J loses 6 bases; junction bases beyond the gene matches: 13. Including the terminal cysteine and phenylalanine, the CDR3 comprises 16 residues. Just the 48-base CDR3 DNA is kept, in frame starting at base 1. For CDR1 and CDR2, the germline V gene lists GEAIGNYY and EKD. Libraries were made using RT-PCR. Sequencing was performed on an Illumina MiSeq. With CATT, TCRdb called clones again from the public reads; duplicate DNA rows were later joined. The sample records over 1,500 delta-chain clones, over 4.5% of which are singletons. The ten top clones hold around half of the sample.

Recombination joined TRDV2 with TRDJ1, with 10 middle bases fitting TRDD3. The source material was gamma-delta T cells. The clonotype originates from a human donor. It is not recorded whose cells these are; they may come from a transplant donor. The CDR3 is CACDLLGDSGYHKLIF. The nucleotides are TGTGCCTGTGATCTACTGGGGGATTCGGGCTATCATAAACTCATCTTT.